The clone carrying this TCR beta chain came up a few times. The CDR3 loop spans 16 amino acids. Trimming at V came to 10 bases and at J to 2 bases, leaving 13 bases not matched to a gene. Germline CDR1 is ENHRY and CDR2 is SYGVKD. These data are taken from a study of blood T cell repertoires in COVID-19. Overall study: PBMCs, B-cell-depleted T cells, or T cells were the source of the cDNA or gDNA that made up the material.

The assay was immunoSEQ multiplex PCR, and TCRdb's table has in-frame clones only and misses some. The sample contains about 140,000 clones, around 80% of which appear only once. This TCR was sampled from a woman aged 80 or over in a cohort sampled during active or convalescent COVID-19. Sequences were obtained from peripheral blood. The chain couples TRBV10-3 to TRBJ1-1; TRBD1 aligns across 10 bases. The CDR3 sequence: CATGTGAARANTEAFF. The CDR3 DNA follows: TGTGCCACCGGGACAGGGGCCGCACGAGCAAACACTGAAGCTTTCTTT.